Here is one T cell receptor beta chain with its context. What it recognizes is unknown. This record comes from a study of T cell repertoires in cytomegalovirus infection. Overall study: In public TCR beta signatures, there were indications of both CMV infection and matching HLA type.

Findings and limits, study-wide: CMV-specific HLA-C-restricted TCR beta clonotypes dominated the ex vivo response.

V was clipped by 0 bases and J by 10 bases; unmatched bases: 5. The CDR3 is made up of 13 amino acids. From germline, CDR1 is MNHEY and CDR2 SMNVEV (reference sequence). One entry per CDR3 protein, called by TCRdb with MiXCR from the reads. In the table there are 200,000 to 300,000 distinct CDR3 sequences, around 13% of which are singletons. The chain has TRBV27 and TRBJ1-1; 7 positions agree with TRBD1. The sequence was collected from a human donor in good health (CMV status not recorded). Some clones in this sample may be carry-over from other donors' samples. Sequencing was carried out using PBMCs. This CDR3 is CASSLSGGGRAFF. The DNA of the CDR3 is TGTGCCAGCAGTTTATCGGGAGGGGGCCGAGCTTTCTTT.